A single sample is the source of the 25 T cell receptor beta chains below, sequenced in a study of vaccination effects on CD4 cells after COVID-19. Cells that had been cultured for approximately eleven days were the source of isolated CD4+ T cells. The person was diagnosed with PCR-confirmed SARS-CoV-2 infection between March and December 2020. Participants were given two doses of BNT162b2 or mRNA-1273 vaccine. Here immunoSEQ multiplex PCR was the method, and the copy in TCRdb shows in-frame clones only, minus some. The repertoire consists of around 50,000 clones, with 65% to 75% occurring once and the leading ten covering approximately 5.1%. No antigen has been assigned to these receptors. The material was CD4+ T cells from PBMCs cultured without peptide, obtained after COVID-19 vaccination. These TCRs come from a human donor who had a prior SARS-CoV-2 infection.

This chain connects TRBV6-1 to TRBJ1-1; D uncertain. Germline CDR1 MNHNS, CDR2 SASEGT. The CDR3 sequence is 15 residues long. Trimming removed 2 bases at V and 5 bases at J, with 15 bases between. The DNA of the CDR3 is TGTGCCAGCAGTGAAACCCTCTTAAGGAGAACTGAAGCTTTCTTT. Translating it yields CASSETLLRRTEAFF.

This clone has just a few counts. The genes are TRBV3-1 (or the pseudogene TRBV3-2) and TRBJ2-1; the D is unclear. Trimming removed 8 bases at V and 2 bases at J, with 7 bases between. This CDR3 is 12 amino acids long. Germline CDR1 reads LGHDT; CDR2 reads YNNKEL (reference sequence). DNA for the CDR3: TGTGCCAGCGGCGAGGCCTACAATGAGCAGTTCTTC. This sequence encodes CASGEAYNEQFF.

The chain is built from TRBV5-1 and TRBJ1-1; a weak D match, TRBD1 (5 bases). This CDR3 has 16 amino acids. V was shortened by 4 bases and J by 0 bases, with 16 bases between the two germline ends. Per the germline V gene, CDR1 is SGHRS and CDR2 is YFSETQ. The CDR3 sequence is CASSHARPGMNTEAFF. The CDR3 bases are TGCGCCAGCAGCCATGCGCGGCCAGGGATGAACACTGAAGCTTTCTTT.

The chain carries TRBV7-2 and TRBJ2-7; tentative D call: TRBD1 (6 bases). Germline V gene data show CDR1 as SGHTA and CDR2 as FQGNSA. The V gene lost 2 bases and the J gene lost 5 bases, with 13 bases spanning the gap. The CDR3 loop spans 14 amino acids. This CDR3 reads CASSLTYRVDEQYF. The DNA of the CDR3 is TGTGCCAGCAGCTTAACATACAGGGTCGACGAGCAGTACTTC.

V and J are TRBV9 and TRBJ2-5; 7 bases line up with TRBD2. Germline V gives CDR1 SGDLS, CDR2 YYNGEE. After removal of 3 bases from V and 1 base from J, the junction contained 6 bases not matched to a gene. This CDR3 region has 15 residues. DNA for the CDR3: TGTGCCAGCAGCGGCGGAGCGGGGACCCAAGAGACCCAGTACTTC. It codes for CASSGGAGTQETQYF.

The chain recombines TRBV18 with TRBJ2-7; TRBD1 aligns across 9 bases. V was pared by 4 bases and J by 7 bases, with 17 bases of the junction left unmatched. The CDR3 is made up of 17 amino acids. Looked up from germline, CDR1 is KGHSH and CDR2 is LQKENI. This chain's CDR3 is CASSQSLPGQGGSEQYF. CDR3 nucleotide sequence: TGTGCCAGCTCACAATCATTACCGGGACAGGGAGGATCGGAGCAGTACTTC.

The chain joins TRBV18 to TRBJ2-2; D not certain. This CDR3 has 17 residues. In germline, CDR1 is KGHSH, CDR2 LQKENI. V was trimmed by 3 bases and J by 0 bases, leaving 14 bases between them. CDR3 loop: CASSPSMKGSNTGELFF. The CDR3 region has the DNA TGTGCCAGCTCACCCAGCATGAAGGGATCGAACACCGGGGAGCTGTTTTTT.

CDR3 loop: CARHGWGLGEQFF. The CDR3 DNA follows: TGCGCCAGACACGGGTGGGGTTTAGGTGAGCAGTTCTTC. V is TRBV23-1 and J is TRBJ2-1, with unresolved D. TRBV23-1 has ORF status, its function being uncertain. The CDR3 has 13 amino acids. Trimming removed 9 bases from V and 9 bases from J, with 18 bases in between.

The chain links TRBV4-1 to TRBJ1-5; 8 positions agree with TRBD1. The CDR3 loop spans 17 amino acids. The J segment lost 6 bases and the V segment lost 2 bases, leaving 12 bases of the junction unmatched. Looked up from germline, CDR1 is MGHRA and CDR2 is YSYEKL. CDR3: CASSQIGRTGFFQPQHF. The CDR3 bases are TGCGCCAGCAGCCAAATTGGCCGGACAGGGTTTTTTCAGCCCCAGCATTTT.

This clone has a single count. This chain joins TRBV18 and TRBJ1-2; the D gene is possibly TRBD1 (5 bases). The CDR3 contains 16 residues. Trimming took off 3 bases at V and 5 bases at J, with 19 bases between the two ends. Germline V gives CDR1 KGHSH, CDR2 LQKENI. CDR3 DNA sequence: TGTGCCAGCTCACCGAGGAGAGGGGACCGACCTTATGGCTACACCTTC. This codes for CASSPRRGDRPYGYTF.

The chain is built from TRBV3-1 (or the pseudogene TRBV3-2) and TRBJ1-1; maybe TRBD1 (6 bases). Germline assignment: CDR1 LGHDT and CDR2 YNNKEL (reference sequence). The CDR3 is made up of 14 amino acids. Deletions cut 0 bases from V and 7 bases from J, with 12 bases between. The CDR3 spells CASSQEWTANEAFF. As DNA, the CDR3 is TGTGCCAGCAGCCAAGAATGGACAGCTAATGAAGCTTTCTTT.

This sequence joins TRBV18 and TRBJ1-5, with D uncertain. Germline V CDR1 and CDR2: KGHSH, LQKENI. Trimming removed 3 bases at V and 1 base at J, with 13 bases between. This CDR3 region has 16 residues. The CDR3 protein is CASSPGPLRSNQPQHF. The CDR3, as DNA: TGTGCCAGCTCACCCGGACCCCTAAGGAGCAATCAGCCCCAGCATTTT.

This clone turned up a few times. V gene TRBV7-3 combines with J gene TRBJ2-1; TRBD1 might be the D (6 bases). The CDR3 sequence is 13 residues long. V lost 3 bases and J 7 bases, leaving 10 bases between the germline ends. Germline-derived CDR1 and CDR2 are SGHTA and FQGTGA. The CDR3, as DNA: TGTGCCAGCAGCTTGAACCAGGGGAATGAGCAGTTCTTC. Amino acids: CASSLNQGNEQFF.

In regard to this clone: The same CDR3 arises from other DNA sequences in this sample as well. V gene TRBV2 combines with J gene TRBJ2-1; D gene unclear. Germline V gives CDR1 SNHLY, CDR2 FYNNEI. Trimming removed 3 bases from V and 4 bases from J, with 1 base in between. The length of the CDR3 is 11 residues. The CDR3 DNA sequence: TGTGCCAGCAGTGAGTACAATGAGCAGTTCTTC. Its translation: CASSEYNEQFF.

The rearrangement joins TRBV6-5 to TRBJ2-1; 8 bases are a match to TRBD2. Germline CDR1 is MNHEY and CDR2 is SVGAGI. This CDR3 comprises 13 residues. V lost 6 bases, J lost 8 bases, and 6 bases stayed unmatched. CDR3 sequence (DNA): TGTGCCAGCAGGGCGTGGCGGGAGGATGAGCAGTTCTTC. Amino acid sequence: CASRAWREDEQFF.

The rearrangement links TRBV11-2 to TRBJ2-3; possibly TRBD2 for D (6 bases). This CDR3 spans 16 amino acids. Germline V gives CDR1 SGHAT, CDR2 FQNNGV. Trimming cost V 4 bases and J 4 bases, with 18 bases left between them. The DNA of the CDR3 is TGTGCCAGCAGCTCCCCGAGACTAGGACGCGCAGATACGCAGTATTTT. As protein: CASSSPRLGRADTQYF. The whole variable domain, remainder taken from reference TRBV11-2 and TRBJ2-3, is EAGVAQSPRYKIIEKRQSVAFWCNPISGHATLYWYQQILGQGPKLLIQFQNNGVVDDSQLPKDRFSAERLKGVDSTLKIQPAKLEDSAVYLCASSSPRLGRADTQYFGPGTRLTVL.

Comment on this clone: In the same sample, other DNA sequences code for this CDR3. V gene TRBV18 combines with J gene TRBJ2-1; D remains unclear. Trimming left V 0 bases short and J 3 bases short, with 3 bases between. The CDR3 covers 13 residues. Germline values: CDR1 KGHSH, CDR2 LQKENI. This CDR3 is CASSPPSYNEQFF. In nucleotides, the CDR3 is TGTGCCAGCTCACCACCGAGCTACAATGAGCAGTTCTTC. The whole variable domain, filled in from reference TRBV18 and TRBJ2-1, reads NAGVMQNPRHLVRRRGQEARLRCSPMKGHSHVYWYRQLPEEGLKFMVYLQKENIIDESGMPKERFSAEFPKEGPSILRIQQVVRGDSAAYFCASSPPSYNEQFFGPGTRLTVL.

The chain recombines TRBV7-2 with TRBJ1-3; 7 nucleotides align to TRBD1. This CDR3 has 14 residues. CDR1 is SGHTA and CDR2 is FQGNSA in the germline V gene. Trimming took 5 bases from V and 4 from J; bases not matched to a gene: 5. The CDR3 region is CASSDRARGNTIYF. The CDR3 region has the DNA TGTGCCAGCAGCGACAGGGCACGGGGAAACACCATATATTTT.

The rearrangement links TRBV4-2 to TRBJ1-1; D unclear. Germline CDR1 LGHNA, CDR2 YNFKEQ. This CDR3 has 13 amino acids. Trimming removed 5 bases at V and 5 bases at J, with 12 bases between. Written as DNA, the CDR3 is TGTGCCAGCAGCGTTAAATTGGGTACTGAAGCTTTCTTT. It translates to CASSVKLGTEAFF.

This chain connects TRBV4-2 to TRBJ2-3; the match to TRBD2 covers 12 bases. CDR1 is LGHNA, CDR2 YNFKEQ, per germline. Unmatched junction bases numbered 10, after V lost 1 base and J lost 5 bases. The CDR3 totals 18 residues. CDR3 coding DNA: TGTGCCAGCAGCCAAGCCGGGACTAGCGGGCTGGGGGGAGATACGCAGTATTTT. It translates to CASSQAGTSGLGGDTQYF.

V is TRBV6-5 and J is TRBJ1-1; 8 nucleotides line up with TRBD1. In germline, CDR1 is MNHEY, CDR2 SVGAGI. The CDR3 extends over 15 amino acids. V was clipped by 5 bases and J by 0 bases; unmatched bases: 5. CDR3 DNA sequence: TGTGCCAGCAGTCGGAAGACAGGGGTGAACACTGAAGCTTTCTTT. Its translation: CASSRKTGVNTEAFF.

This rearrangement joins TRBV9 to TRBJ1-1; no reliable D call. CDR3 length equals 16 residues. The germline V gene encodes CDR1 SGDLS and CDR2 YYNGEE. V lost 4 bases to trimming and J lost 1 base, with 17 bases between them. Here the CDR3 reads CASSTSPRTGNTEAFF. In DNA, the CDR3 is TGTGCCAGCAGCACTTCTCCCAGGACGGGGAACACTGAAGCTTTCTTT.

The V and J genes are TRBV7-3 and TRBJ2-3, with 8 positions matching TRBD2. Trimming removed 3 bases from V and 2 bases from J; junction bases left unmatched: 13. Germline CDR1 reads SGHTA; CDR2 reads FQGTGA. The CDR3 length is 18 residues. CDR3: CASSLGDDAGGITDTQYF. DNA for the CDR3: TGTGCCAGCAGCTTGGGCGATGATGCGGGGGGAATCACAGATACGCAGTATTTT.

The chain recombines TRBV24-1 with TRBJ2-2; D is undetermined. CDR1 KGHDR and CDR2 SFDVKD come from the germline V gene. CDR3 size: 14 residues. V dropped 2 bases and J dropped 4 bases, with 7 bases sitting between them. CDR3 bases: TGTGCCACCAGTGATTCCAGACGCACCGGGGAGCTGTTTTTT. This gives the protein CATSDSRRTGELFF.

The chain links TRBV15 to TRBJ1-1; tentative D call: TRBD1 (5 bases). V was shortened by 2 bases and J by 10 bases, with 23 bases between the two germline ends. The CDR3 runs 16 residues. The germline gives CDR1 LNHNV, CDR2 YYDKDF (reference sequence). CDR3 sequence: CATSRSDYGTGNGAFF. The CDR3, as DNA: TGTGCCACCAGCAGATCGGATTACGGGACGGGAAACGGAGCTTTCTTT.